Listed here are 7 T cell receptor beta chains from one sample, sequenced in a study of T cell clones after liver transplantation. TCRdb's copy holds only in-frame clones and misses some; the assay was immunoSEQ multiplex PCR. The sample lists some 80,000 clones, approximately 81% occurring once. The sequenced sample was CD4+ T cells from blood, obtained less than 50 months after liver transplant. The source of these receptors is a human patient who received a liver transplant. Some T cells may be transferred from the graft donor.

The chain joins TRBV7-2 to TRBJ2-2; tentatively, D is TRBD2 (6 bases). This CDR3 has 12 amino acids. Germline CDR1 is SGHTA and CDR2 is FQGNSA. With 6 bases removed from V and 5 bases from J, the gap between germline ends came to 7 bases. Here the CDR3 DNA reads TGTGCCAGCAGGCGGGGAACCGGGGAGCTGTTTTTT. As protein: CASRRGTGELFF. Full variable domain (outside the CDR3, taken from reference TRBV7-2 and TRBJ2-2): GAGVSQSPSNKVTEKGKDVELRCDPISGHTALYWYRQSLGQGLEFLIYFQGNSAPDKSGLPSDRFSAERTGGSVSTLTIQRTQQEDSAVYLCASRRGTGELFFGEGSRLTVL.

The chain uses TRBV29-1 and TRBJ2-3; TRBD2 matches at 15 bases. The CDR3 has 13 amino acids. Germline loops: CDR1 SQVTM, CDR2 ANQGSEA. Here the CDR3 reads CSGLAGGTDTQYF. The CDR3 DNA sequence: TGCAGTGGACTAGCGGGGGGGACAGATACGCAGTATTTT.

The V and J genes are TRBV19 and TRBJ1-6, with TRBD1 identical over 8 bases. Germline V gene lookup returns CDR1 LNHDA and CDR2 SQIVND (reference sequence). The length of the CDR3 is 14 residues. The V gene end was trimmed by 1 base and the J gene end by 7 bases; junction bases not matched to a gene: 0. As DNA, the CDR3 is TGTGCCAGTAGTATAGGACAGGGGAATTCACCCCTCCACTTT. Encoded protein: CASSIGQGNSPLHF.

This clone was counted only a few times. V gene TRBV11-2 combines with J gene TRBJ1-2, with TRBD1 identical over 8 bases. J lost 5 bases, V lost 5 bases, and 4 bases had no gene match. Looked up from germline, CDR1 is SGHAT and CDR2 is FQNNGV. The CDR3 is made up of 13 amino acids. In nucleotides, the CDR3 is TGTGCCAGCAGCCGGGGACAGGATTATGGCTACACCTTC. This codes for CASSRGQDYGYTF.

The chain combines TRBV7-9 with TRBJ1-2, with 7 nucleotides matching TRBD1. The CDR3 has 15 amino acids. Germline CDR1 is SEHNR and CDR2 is FQNEAQ (reference sequence). With 4 bases clipped from V and 4 bases from J, the junction kept 9 bases outside the gene matches. This CDR3 is CASSWTRGPGYGYTF. The CDR3 DNA sequence: TGTGCCAGCAGCTGGACGAGGGGGCCCGGCTATGGCTACACCTTC.

As for this clone: Distinct nucleotide sequences in the sample also encode this CDR3. The rearrangement uses TRBV19 and TRBJ1-5; TRBD1 agrees at 9 bases. V shed 6 bases, J shed 6 bases, and the junction held 6 bases outside the gene matches. Germline V gene lookup returns CDR1 LNHDA and CDR2 SQIVND (reference sequence). The CDR3 covers 14 residues. CDR3 in DNA: TGTGCCAGTAGCTCGGACAGGGGATTTCAGCCCCAGCATTTT. Its protein product is CASSSDRGFQPQHF.

The chain carries TRBV19 and TRBJ2-6; 7 nucleotides match TRBD2. The J segment lost 8 bases and the V segment lost 9 bases, leaving 1 base of the junction unmatched. Germline CDR1 reads LNHDA; CDR2 reads SQIVND (reference sequence). This CDR3 comprises 11 residues. As DNA, the CDR3 is TGTGCCAGGGGAGGGTCCAACGTCCTGACTTTC. Translation: CARGGSNVLTF.